The rows below give T cell receptor beta chains drawn from one sample of a study of control samples from healthy donors and cancer patients. Data came from immunoSEQ multiplex PCR; TCRdb stores just in-frame clones and leaves some out. The top ten hold less than 15% of the sample, which has about 230,000 clones, roughly four fifths seen once. The source material was PBMCs. All receptors come from a woman aged 55-75 years with lung cancer. Both conserved end residues are part of each CDR3. D genes are given only for firm matches. Rows may omit the clone size; those that give it use once, few, many or a size class.

clone size	J gene	V gene	D gene	CDR3 protein	CDR3 DNA
once	TRBJ1-1	TRBV27	NA	CASRPAANTEAFF	TGTGCCAGCCGCCCGGCGGCGAACACTGAAGCTTTCTTT
few	TRBJ1-3	TRBV10-3	NA	CAIRSSGNTIYF	TGTGCCATCAGAAGCTCTGGAAACACCATATATTTT
once	TRBJ2-5	TRBV21-1	NA	CASIGDIRQETQYF	TGTGCCAGCATCGGAGACATACGTCAAGAGACCCAGTACTTC
NA	TRBJ1-5	TRBV19	TRBD1	CASSRGWDRGNQPQHF	TGTGCCAGTAGTAGAGGGTGGGACAGGGGCAATCAGCCCCAGCATTTT
NA	TRBJ2-7	TRBV6-1	NA	CASSEGAGFYEQYF	TGTGCCAGCAGTGAAGGGGCGGGGTTCTACGAGCAGTACTTC
NA	TRBJ1-2	TRBV6-5	NA	CASSYWRTANYGYTF	TGTGCCAGCAGTTACTGGAGGACAGCTAACTATGGCTACACCTTC
once	TRBJ2-6	TRBV6-5	TRBD1	CASQTGAAGANVLTF	TGTGCCAGCCAAACAGGGGCTGCTGGGGCCAACGTCCTGACTTTC
NA	TRBJ2-5	TRBV9	NA	CASSRSLSQETQYF	TGTGCCAGCAGCAGAAGTCTAAGCCAAGAGACCCAGTACTTC
NA	TRBJ2-7	TRBV7-2	NA	CASSLYSYEQYF	TGTGCCAGCTCTCTATATAGTTACGAGCAGTACTTC
NA	TRBJ1-4	TRBV7-9	NA	CASSLGLRVNEKLFF	TGTGCCAGCAGCTTAGGGTTAAGGGTTAATGAAAAACTGTTTTTT
NA	TRBJ1-3	TRBV6-5	NA	CASGRGNTIYF	TGTGCCAGCGGGCGTGGAAACACCATATATTTT
NA	TRBJ1-6	TRBV3-1/TRBV3-2	NA	CASSQTSNSNSPLHF	TGTGCCAGCAGCCAGACTTCGAACAGTAATTCACCCCTCCACTTT
NA	TRBJ2-3	TRBV7-9	TRBD1	CASSSSGTGGFTQYF	TGTGCCAGCAGCTCATCCGGGACAGGGGGGTTTACGCAGTATTTT
NA	TRBJ2-1	TRBV3-1/TRBV3-2	TRBD1	CATQGVKDNEQFF	TGTGCCACACAGGGGGTCAAAGACAATGAGCAGTTCTTC
NA	TRBJ2-6	TRBV4-1	TRBD1	CASSQRDRPTFGANVLTF	TGCGCCAGCAGCCAACGGGACAGGCCAACCTTTGGGGCCAACGTCCTGACTTTC
NA	TRBJ1-3	TRBV12-3/TRBV12-4	NA	CASILQAPNTIYF	TGTGCCAGCATCCTACAAGCACCAAACACCATATATTTT
NA	TRBJ2-1	TRBV12-5	TRBD2	CASGTSGGNEQFF	TGTGCTAGTGGGACTAGCGGGGGAAATGAGCAGTTCTTC
few	TRBJ1-3	TRBV28	NA	CASSAGIRSGNTIYF	TGTGCCAGCAGCGCAGGGATTCGCTCTGGAAACACCATATATTTT
NA	TRBJ2-7	TRBV7-3	NA	CASSPVVEQYF	TGTGCCAGCAGCCCCGTGGTTGAGCAGTACTTC
NA	TRBJ2-1	TRBV5-1	TRBD2	CASSLGTSGRTAYNEQFF	TGCGCCAGCAGCTTGGGGACTAGCGGGAGAACGGCCTACAATGAGCAGTTCTTC
NA	TRBJ1-1	TRBV7-9	NA	CASKNPVATEAFF	TGTGCCAGCAAAAATCCGGTCGCCACTGAAGCTTTCTTT
NA	TRBJ2-5	TRBV14	TRBD2	CASRKRGMETQYF	TGTGCCAGTAGGAAGCGGGGGATGGAGACCCAGTACTTC
NA	TRBJ2-3	TRBV5-1	NA	CASSPTKATDTQYF	TGCGCCAGCAGCCCAACGAAGGCCACAGATACGCAGTATTTT
NA	TRBJ1-1	TRBV18	NA	CASSPAAVGTEAFF	TGTGCCAGCTCACCAGCGGCAGTTGGCACTGAAGCTTTCTTT
NA	TRBJ1-1	TRBV3-1/TRBV3-2	TRBD1	CASSQADRGLNTEAFF	TGTGCCAGCAGCCAGGCGGACAGGGGGCTGAACACTGAAGCTTTCTTT
NA	TRBJ1-2	TRBV3-1/TRBV3-2	NA	CASSQDGSRGYTF	TGTGCCAGCAGCCAAGATGGTAGCCGGGGCTACACCTTC
NA	TRBJ1-3	TRBV19	NA	CASTILGSGNTIYF	TGTGCCAGTACAATTCTGGGTTCGGGAAACACCATATATTTT
once	TRBJ2-5	TRBV24-1	NA	CATSDLGTGRLKETQYF	TGTGCCACCAGTGATTTGGGTACAGGGCGGTTAAAAGAGACCCAGTACTTC
NA	TRBJ2-3	TRBV5-1	TRBD2	CASSSLAEADTQYF	TGCGCCAGCAGCTCTCTAGCGGAAGCAGATACGCAGTATTTT
few	TRBJ1-5	TRBV5-5	NA	CASSLERNQPQHF	TGTGCCAGCAGCTTGGAGCGAAATCAGCCCCAGCATTTT
NA	TRBJ2-3	TRBV7-3	TRBD2	CASSSGLAGAPDTQYF	TGTGCCAGCAGCTCCGGACTAGCGGGAGCCCCAGATACGCAGTATTTT
NA	TRBJ2-3	TRBV7-6	NA	CASSFRLRTDTQYF	TGTGCCAGCAGCTTCAGGTTACGCACAGATACGCAGTATTTT
once	TRBJ2-7	TRBV28	NA	CASSSFQGFSYEQYF	TGTGCCAGCAGTTCATTCCAGGGGTTTTCATACGAGCAGTACTTC
NA	TRBJ1-6	TRBV6-5	TRBD1	CASRYTGTGRRSPLHF	TGTGCCAGCAGGTACACCGGGACAGGGAGACGTTCACCCCTCCACTTT
NA	TRBJ1-2	TRBV19	TRBD1	CASSIGQGLSGYTF	TGTGCCAGTAGTATAGGACAGGGACTAAGTGGCTACACCTTC
NA	TRBJ2-7	TRBV18	TRBD2	CASSPASGSDSYEQYF	TGTGCCAGCTCACCGGCTAGCGGGAGCGACTCCTACGAGCAGTACTTC
NA	TRBJ2-3	TRBV7-9	TRBD1	CASSTGDRGRADTQYF	TGTGCCAGCAGCACCGGGGACAGGGGGAGGGCAGATACGCAGTATTTT